This paragraph reports one TCR beta chain. This clonotype was seen at least ten times. Its antigen is currently not known. No per-base quality is available; no much larger clone lies one base away. This entry is derived from a study of regulatory T cells in long-lasting Graves disease listed by TCRdb under 2021. In terms of the full investigation: Persistent Graves' disease was defined as persistently positive TSH receptor autoantibodies together with antithyroid drug treatment for over 5 years. Persistent Graves' disease patients in the clinical cohort had taken antithyroid drugs for roughly ten years on average. The study was registered as a clinical trial and conducted in China. Patients with persistent Graves' disease were compared with patients with newly diagnosed Graves' disease using TCR sequencing and RNA sequencing of peripheral blood. A total of roughly 33 samples were covered by TCR sequencing, comprising 13 persistent and around 20 newly diagnosed Graves' disease patients. Beyond this particular receptor, the publication reports: Only the TCR beta chain was sequenced and analyzed. Peripheral blood alone was examined, since thyroid tissue, which constituted the primary lesion, could not be accessed. A larger number of public clonotypes was shared among persistent patients (approximately 2,500) than among newly diagnosed patients (around 970). Compared with newly diagnosed patients, persistent Graves' disease patients had lower TCR Shannon entropy and fewer highly expanded clones, which suggests clonal expansion. The authors noted that the small sample size was a limitation that may lower accuracy.

Explained via the paper, the time point label denotes: persistent/refractory GD, antithyroid drugs over 5 years with positive TRAb. For both TCR sequencing and RNA sequencing, RNA was extracted from PBMCs in TRIzol. The diagnosis of Graves' disease followed American Thyroid Association guidelines. The patients came from an endocrinology department in Xi'an, China. From each patient, about 9 milliliters of peripheral blood was collected into an EDTA anticoagulant tube. Ficoll Paque Plus density gradient separation was used to isolate PBMCs, and no additional T cell sorting was done. An Agilent 2100 Bioanalyzer and agarose gel were used to check RNA quality, while a NanoDrop 2000 measured RNA concentration. The library was prepared using multiplex PCR. Sequencing took place on an Illumina HiSeq 4000. TCR beta libraries were built with iRepertoire HTBI primers and Arm-PCR amplification of CDR3 regions. PCR products were gel purified before sequencing. Per the authors' processing: A total of 62 TRBV and about 13 TRBJ segments were identified across samples and were used for gene usage analysis of CDR3 amino acid clonotypes. COPE and FqMerger were used to merge the filtered high-quality paired reads into contigs. Contigs were aligned with BLAST to IMGT TRBV, TRBD and TRBJ reference genes, and CDR3 was defined per IMGT. Highly expanded clones were defined as clonotypes with a frequency above 0.1%. Repertoire diversity was measured by Shannon entropy, and V-J evenness by the Gini coefficient. A clonotype was considered public if more than one individual shared it. TCRdb handled the public reads itself, with Q25 trimming in fastp and clone calling in MiXCR, and kept productive beta chains. One record per CDR3 amino acid sequence lists the most common genes and DNA. TCRdb, not the authors, supplied the V and J calls. The sample records hundreds of thousands of distinct CDR3 sequences, 20% to 25% of which are singletons. The ten largest clones add up to 7% to 9% of the sample.

The receptor's source is a female donor with Graves disease. The sample consisted of peripheral blood mononuclear cells (PBMCs), taken when the disease was refractory, from a patient treated with antithyroid drugs.

The sequenced DNA is TGTGCCAGCAGCCGACACGACCGGATGGAAAAACTGTTTTTT. The translation is CASSRHDRMEKLFF. The rearrangement combines TRBV28 with TRBJ1-4; the D gene lacks a confident call. The CDR3 sequence holds 14 residues, the cysteine and phenylalanine included. Of all the DNA, just the CDR3 is kept, 42 bases in frame from base 1. Trimming costs V 6 bases and J 8 bases, and their ends lie 16 bases apart. According to the germline V gene, CDR1 reads MDHEN and CDR2 reads SYDVKM. The variable domain in full, with residues beyond the CDR3 obtained from the reference TRBV28 and TRBJ1-4 genes, is DVKVTQSSRYLVKRTGEKVFLECVQDMDHENMFWYRQDPGLGLRLIYFSYDVKMKEKGDIPEGYSVSREKKERFSLILESASTNQTSMYLCASSRHDRMEKLFFGSGTQLSVL.